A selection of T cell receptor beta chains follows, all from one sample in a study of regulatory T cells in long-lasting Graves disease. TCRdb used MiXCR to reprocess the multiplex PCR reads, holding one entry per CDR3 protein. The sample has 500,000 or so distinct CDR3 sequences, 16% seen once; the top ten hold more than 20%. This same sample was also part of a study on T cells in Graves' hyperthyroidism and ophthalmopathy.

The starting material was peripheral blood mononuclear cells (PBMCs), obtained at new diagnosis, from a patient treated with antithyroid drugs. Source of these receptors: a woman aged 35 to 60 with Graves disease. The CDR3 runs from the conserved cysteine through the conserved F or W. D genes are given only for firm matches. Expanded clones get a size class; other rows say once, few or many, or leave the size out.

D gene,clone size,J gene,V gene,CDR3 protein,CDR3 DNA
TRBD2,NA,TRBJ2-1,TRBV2,CASSEGGGAYNEQFF,TGTGCCAGCAGTGAGGGCGGGGGGGCGTACAATGAGCAGTTCTTC
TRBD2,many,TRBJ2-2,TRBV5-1,CASSLRTSGGTGELFF,TGCGCCAGCAGCTTGAGGACTAGCGGGGGAACCGGGGAGCTGTTTTTT
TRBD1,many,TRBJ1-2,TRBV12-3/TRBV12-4,CASSLSGQGFVGYTF,TGTGCCAGCAGTTTAAGCGGACAGGGGTTCGTTGGCTACACCTTC
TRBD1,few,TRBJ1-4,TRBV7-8,CASRRQGGEKLFF,TGTGCCAGCAGACGACAGGGAGGTGAAAAACTGTTTTTT
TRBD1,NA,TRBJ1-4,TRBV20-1,CSARVLDRGGDKVFF,TGCAGTGCTAGGGTTTTAGACAGGGGTGGGGATAAGGTGTTTTTT
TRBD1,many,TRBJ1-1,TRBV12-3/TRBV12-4,CASSSDRPNTEAFF,TGTGCCAGCAGTTCGGACAGGCCGAACACTGAAGCTTTCTTT
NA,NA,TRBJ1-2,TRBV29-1,CSVEDQGGPGYTF,TGCAGCGTTGAAGATCAAGGAGGGCCGGGCTACACCTTC
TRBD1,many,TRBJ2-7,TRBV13,CASSPPGTGALEQYF,TGTGCCAGCAGCCCCCCCGGGACAGGGGCACTCGAGCAGTACTTC
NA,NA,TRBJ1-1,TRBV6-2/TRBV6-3,CASSGVWGNTEAFF,TGTGCCAGCAGTGGGGTATGGGGGAACACTGAAGCTTTCTTT
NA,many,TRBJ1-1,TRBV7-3,CASSPQGQVNTEAFF,TGTGCCAGCAGCCCACAGGGTCAAGTGAACACTGAAGCTTTCTTT
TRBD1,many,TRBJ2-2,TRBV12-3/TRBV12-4,CASSPGQGMAGELFF,TGTGCCAGCAGCCCGGGACAGGGGATGGCCGGGGAGCTGTTTTTT
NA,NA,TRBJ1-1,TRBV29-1,CSVRPGLGNTEAFF,TGCAGCGTGCGTCCGGGACTCGGGAACACTGAAGCTTTCTTT
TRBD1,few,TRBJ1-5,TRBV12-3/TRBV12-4,CAGSYRGQSNQPQHF,TGTGCCGGCAGCTACAGGGGGCAGAGCAATCAGCCCCAGCATTTT
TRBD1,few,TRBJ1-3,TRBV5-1,CASSLEPGGVGNTIYF,TGCGCCAGCAGCTTGGAGCCAGGGGGCGTTGGAAACACCATATATTTT
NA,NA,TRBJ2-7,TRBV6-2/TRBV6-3,CASTRLEGYEQYF,TGTGCCAGCACCAGACTAGAGGGCTACGAGCAGTACTTC